The sequence of this TCR beta chain was determined in a study of OX40 agonist ivuxolimab in advanced cancers. Study overall: Patients were dosed intravenously with ivuxolimab at 0.01 to 10 mg/kg every 2 weeks.

With autoimmune disease history or systemic immunosuppression, patients were excluded. Study results and limitations: More expanded clones were found, on average, in CD8+ than in CD4+ T cells.

Some clones are missing from TCRdb's copy, which holds only in-frame ones; the method was immunoSEQ multiplex PCR. The table lists some 94,000 clones, around nine tenths of them singletons. As for this clone: The antigen remains unidentified.

Unmatched junction bases numbered 5, after V lost 5 bases and J lost 4 bases. The CDR3 is 13 residues long. Germline V CDR1 and CDR2: SGDLS, YYNGEE. V is TRBV9 and J is TRBJ2-7; 8 bases agree with TRBD2. Sequenced material: CD4+ or CD8+ T cells sorted from blood, taken in a trial of the OX40 agonist ivuxolimab. This receptor was taken from an adult with an advanced solid tumor such as melanoma, head and neck, liver or kidney cancer. The CDR3 bases are TGTGCCAGCAGTTACGGACTAGCTTACGAGCAGTACTTC. It is translated as CASSYGLAYEQYF.